Detailed here is one T cell receptor (beta chain). Its antigen remains undetermined. Each CD8+ T cell subset was flow-sorted in triplicate, and 250,000 to 300,000 cells per subset were placed directly into RLT lysis buffer. Standard density gradient centrifugation was used to isolate peripheral blood mononuclear cells from buffy coats. Total RNA was extracted from sorted cells with an RNeasy Mini Kit. Sequencing instrument: NextSeq 550. The Human TCR Profiling Kit (MiLaboratory) was used to prepare UMI-labeled 5' RACE TRB cDNA libraries. cDNA synthesis used the entire amount of extracted RNA, and PCR amplification then used the entire amount of cDNA produced. The libraries were made side by side, with each library going through the same number of PCR cycles. Under the source paper's analysis protocol: With a requirement of at least two reads per UMI, MIGEC and MiXCR extracted about 50,000 +/- 10,000 unique UMI-labeled TRB cDNA molecules per library. On average, about 40,000 +/- 10,000 functional in-frame TRB CDR3 nucleotide clonotypes lacking stop codons were found per library. After downsampling to 5000 UMI-labeled TRB molecules per sample, diversity metrics such as normalized Shannon-Wiener and Chao1 were calculated in VDJtools. Clonotype-size-weighted physicochemical properties of the central five CDR3 residues (interaction energy, strength, volume and Kidera factor 4) were computed in VDJtools. Following reprocessing of the reads by TCRdb, the data hold one row per CDR3 protein sequence and no DNA is available. These V and J calls originate from TCRdb's pipeline instead of the authors' own analysis. This sample's table lists about 38,000 distinct CDR3 sequences. The ten largest clones represent more than 14% of the sample.

This record comes from a study of CXCR3-negative and CXCR3-positive naive CD8 T cells (dated by TCRdb to the late 2010s). At the level of the whole study: In total, 130 million to 150 million TRB reads were obtained, corresponding to roughly 1.5 +/- 0.3 million reads per library. Data from about 12 donors, pooled across two independent experiments, went into the diversity and physicochemical repertoire analyses. Naive subsets from five or six donors and memory cells from 3 donors were included in the TRBV-TRBJ cluster analysis. Findings and caveats that apply to the study as a whole: Similar TRBV-TRBJ usage was shown by naive CXCR3-negative and CXCR3-positive cells from the same donor, whereas distinct patterns were shown by memory cells. Freshly isolated PBMCs were used for most assays because CXCR3 expression partially decreased after cryopreservation. Comparably high repertoire diversity was found in both naive subsets, whereas much lower repertoire diversity was found in memory CD8+ T cells. Because surface CD5, which is linked to self-reactivity in mice, was comparable between the naive subsets, TCR interaction strength was also inferred from TRB CDR3 physicochemical properties.

In the germline V gene, CDR1 corresponds to LGHNA and CDR2 to YSLEER. From its cysteine to its phenylalanine, the CDR3 spans 16 amino acids. The protein alone is recorded here. This receptor was obtained from a human donor in good health. Some clones in this sample may be carry-over from other donors' samples. Material for sequencing was memory CD8+ T cells from blood. The cell subset or site label, read with the paper, signifies: conventional CD8+ memory T cells (TMEM), sorted as controls. In this chain, TRBV4-3 is recombined with TRBJ2-6. The CDR3 corresponds to CASSQVLGSGANVLTF.